Listed below are T cell receptor beta chains from one sample, sequenced in a study of blood T cell repertoires in COVID-19. Sequencing was performed with immunoSEQ multiplex PCR; in TCRdb, only in-frame clones are kept and a portion is missing. This sample has some 210,000 clones, with roughly four fifths found just once. Source material: peripheral blood. All receptors come from a woman between 35 and 50 years old with acute or convalescent COVID-19. Both conserved end residues are part of each CDR3. D genes are given only for firm matches. The listing skips clone size in some rows; elsewhere it reads once, few, many or a size class.

TRBD1	once	TRBV5-1	TRBJ1-1	CASSLQTGATEAFF	TGCGCCAGCAGCTTGCAGACAGGGGCGACTGAAGCTTTCTTT
NA	few	TRBV19	TRBJ2-7	CASSISGSFYEQYF	TGTGCCAGTAGTATCTCAGGTTCTTTCTACGAGCAGTACTTC
NA	NA	TRBV18	TRBJ2-7	CASSPPDTPYEQYF	TGTGCCAGCTCACCACCGGACACACCCTACGAGCAGTACTTC
NA	NA	TRBV6-2/TRBV6-3	TRBJ1-2	CASSYLGPGRGYTF	TGTGCCAGCAGTTACCTGGGGCCCGGGAGGGGCTACACCTTC
NA	NA	TRBV7-2	TRBJ1-3	CASSPLAGKGNTIYF	TGTGCCAGCAGCCCCCTTGCAGGGAAGGGAAACACCATATATTTT
TRBD2	NA	TRBV7-2	TRBJ2-7	CASSVSGVSSYEQYF	TGTGCCAGCAGCGTTAGCGGGGTTAGCTCCTACGAGCAGTACTTC
TRBD2	NA	TRBV23-1	TRBJ2-1	CASSSDRGGRHYNEQFF	TGCGCCAGCAGCAGTGATCGAGGCGGGAGACACTACAATGAGCAGTTCTTC
NA	once	TRBV5-1	TRBJ2-7	CASSLGGNTYEQYF	TGCGCCAGCAGCTTAGGAGGGAACACCTACGAGCAGTACTTC
TRBD1	NA	TRBV6-6	TRBJ1-2	CASSRTGKGYTF	TGTGCCAGCAGCCGGACAGGGAAAGGCTACACCTTC
NA	NA	TRBV7-2	TRBJ2-4	CASSRSGGLAKNIQYF	TGTGCCAGCAGCAGGTCCGGGGGGCTAGCCAAAAACATTCAGTACTTC
TRBD1	NA	TRBV12-5	TRBJ1-6	CASGRDRDNSPLHF	TGTGCTAGTGGCCGGGACAGGGACAATTCACCCCTCCACTTT
TRBD2	NA	TRBV7-9	TRBJ2-1	CASSLTAGGPYNEQFF	TGTGCCAGCAGCTTAACGGCGGGAGGGCCTTACAATGAGCAGTTCTTC
TRBD1	NA	TRBV9	TRBJ1-2	CASSIGTGGDGYTF	TGTGCCAGCAGCATAGGGACAGGGGGCGATGGCTACACCTTC
TRBD2	few	TRBV24-1	TRBJ2-1	CATSDWTSGSPSGRYNEQFF	TGTGCCACCAGTGACTGGACTAGCGGGAGTCCGAGTGGTCGGTACAATGAGCAGTTCTTC
NA	NA	TRBV6-5	TRBJ1-2	CASRLSGISLYGYTF	TGTGCCAGCAGACTCTCGGGGATATCTCTCTATGGCTACACCTTC
NA	NA	TRBV29-1	TRBJ2-1	CSMGAERRSSYNEQFF	TGCAGCATGGGGGCGGAAAGAAGAAGCTCCTACAATGAGCAGTTCTTC
TRBD2	NA	TRBV7-9	TRBJ2-1	CASSFGTSGGGEQFF	TGTGCCAGCAGCTTCGGGACTAGCGGAGGGGGTGAGCAGTTCTTC
NA	once	TRBV20-1	TRBJ1-1	CSATSATRPFF	TGCAGTGCTACCTCCGCTACGAGGCCTTTCTTT
TRBD1	NA	TRBV5-1	TRBJ1-2	CASSPRTGEGYTF	TGCGCCAGCAGCCCGAGGACAGGGGAGGGCTACACCTTC
NA	NA	TRBV7-9	TRBJ1-5	CASSSGVGNQPQHF	TGTGCCAGCAGCTCCGGGGTGGGCAATCAGCCCCAGCATTTT
TRBD2	NA	TRBV15	TRBJ2-7	CATSREVAGEIEQYF	TGTGCCACCAGCAGAGAGGTAGCGGGAGAAATCGAGCAGTACTTC
NA	NA	TRBV9	TRBJ2-7	CASSVSRGTEQQYF	TGTGCCAGCAGCGTAAGCAGGGGAACAGAACAGCAGTACTTC
NA	NA	TRBV9	TRBJ2-2	CASSVASGVNTGELFF	TGTGCCAGCAGCGTAGCGTCGGGAGTAAACACCGGGGAGCTGTTTTTT
TRBD2	NA	TRBV5-1	TRBJ2-2	CASSLGLARLKNTGELFF	TGCGCCAGCAGCTTGGGACTAGCGAGACTTAAGAACACCGGGGAGCTGTTTTTT
TRBD1	NA	TRBV29-1	TRBJ2-7	CSVVGDRAGNEQYF	TGCAGCGTTGTGGGGGACAGGGCAGGTAACGAGCAGTACTTC
TRBD2	NA	TRBV6-2/TRBV6-3	TRBJ2-1	CASSYNPTGAGYNEQFF	TGTGCCAGCAGTTACAATCCTACGGGAGCGGGATACAATGAGCAGTTCTTC
NA	NA	TRBV14	TRBJ1-2	CASSQEAHYGYTF	TGTGCCAGCAGCCAAGAAGCCCACTATGGCTACACCTTC